This T cell receptor (beta chain) came from a study of blood T cell repertoires in COVID-19. Study-wide context: COVID-19 samples, acute and convalescent, were from the United States, Italy and Spain. T cells, B-cell-depleted T cells, or PBMCs provided the cDNA or gDNA that served as material.

Original data processing: Amplification from reference gene primers served as the basis for estimated nucleated cell counts. Sequenced by immunoSEQ multiplex PCR; TCRdb stores in-frame clones only, minus some. That table gives V, J and clone size, and the DNA gave D and trimming. The data contain 200,000 to 250,000 clones, 80% to 95% of them singletons. CDR1 and CDR2 (germline): LNHDA, SQIVND (reference sequence). The CDR3 has 14 residues. V dropped 1 base and J dropped 0 bases, with 7 bases sitting between them. This clone was detected only once. The TCR was taken from a man aged 60-69 years with COVID-19, enrolled during active disease. The J gene is TRBJ2-7, the V gene TRBV19; D is unclear. The sample comprised peripheral blood. The CDR3 nucleotides read TGTGCCAGTAGTATAGTTCAGGACTCCTACGAGCAGTACTTC. Translation gives CASSIVQDSYEQYF.